These 28 T cell receptor beta chains came from one sample sequenced in a study of Tregs in tolerant kidney transplant recipients. TCRdb's table, derived via immunoSEQ multiplex PCR, lists solely in-frame clones and lacks some. The sample lists around 61,000 clones; around 82% were seen once. Material for sequencing was CD4+ T cells from blood. The receptor source for this set is a human donor in good health.

This clone was detected only once. V is TRBV9 and J is TRBJ2-7; TRBD1 agrees at 8 bases. The CDR3 length is 15 residues. Trimming cost V 2 bases and J 5 bases; bases outside gene matches: 9. Germline V gene lookup returns CDR1 SGDLS and CDR2 YYNGEE. The CDR3 protein is CASSVGHRGSDEQYF. The CDR3 DNA reads as TGTGCCAGCAGCGTCGGCCACAGGGGGTCAGACGAGCAGTACTTC.

V usage is TRBV6-4 and J usage is TRBJ1-1; 8 bases line up with TRBD1. The germline CDR1 and CDR2 sequences are MRHNA and SNTAGT. Trimming at V came to 4 bases and at J to 7 bases, leaving 5 bases not matched to a gene. The CDR3 contains 13 residues. CDR3 DNA: TGTGCCAGCAGTGCCGACAGGGGTAGTGAAGCTTTCTTT. Protein: CASSADRGSEAFF.

This chain uses TRBV9 with TRBJ1-4, with D tentatively TRBD1 (5 bases). The germline V gene encodes CDR1 SGDLS and CDR2 YYNGEE. The CDR3 is 15 amino acids. Trimming removed 4 bases from V and 12 bases from J, with 22 bases in between. In DNA form, the CDR3 reads TGTGCCAGCAGCCCCGGGGGGGGGTTTTGGACGGAACTGTTTTTT. Its protein product is CASSPGGGFWTELFF.

The rearrangement joins TRBV4-3 to TRBJ2-1; D may be TRBD1 (6 bases). Germline CDR1 reads LGHNA; CDR2 reads YSLEER. V was cut by 2 bases and J by 10 bases, with 12 bases left in between. CDR3 length equals 13 residues. CDR3 coding DNA: TGCGCCAGCAGCCAATCCCTGGGGACAGAGCAGTTCTTC. Protein: CASSQSLGTEQFF.

The V gene is TRBV6-1, the J gene TRBJ1-6; 7 bases align to TRBD1. Germline lookup yields CDR1 MNHNS and CDR2 SASEGT. The CDR3 extends over 17 amino acids. V dropped 4 bases and J dropped 12; count of bases not matched to a gene: 18. CDR3 protein: CASSGARDRVTVRPLHF. For the CDR3, the DNA is TGTGCCAGCAGTGGGGCGCGAGACAGGGTAACAGTACGACCCCTCCACTTT.

CDR3 sequence: CASSAGQGIRETQYF. The DNA for the CDR3 is TGTGCCAGCAGTGCCGGACAGGGTATCCGGGAGACCCAGTACTTC. The V gene is TRBV27, the J gene TRBJ2-5; TRBD1 matches 8 bases. The V gene's germline CDR1 is MNHEY and CDR2 SMNVEV (reference sequence). The trim removed 5 bases at V and 5 bases at J, leaving 10 bases unmatched. CDR3 size: 15 residues.

The V call is TRBV11-2, the J call TRBJ2-5; TRBD1 matches at 7 bases. CDR1 and CDR2 (germline): SGHAT, FQNNGV. Trimming at V came to 1 base and at J to 1 base, leaving 6 bases not matched to a gene. The length of the CDR3 is 16 residues. This CDR3 is CASSLGGTALQETQYF. The CDR3 DNA reads as TGTGCCAGCAGCTTAGGAGGGACAGCCCTCCAAGAGACCCAGTACTTC.

The chain carries TRBV11-2 and TRBJ1-1, with D uncertain. V lost 2 bases, J lost 6 bases, and 10 bases lay in between. In germline, CDR1 is SGHAT, CDR2 FQNNGV. The CDR3 length is 13 residues. CDR3 region: CASSLSFSPEAFF. In DNA form, the CDR3 reads TGTGCCAGCAGCTTATCATTCAGCCCTGAAGCTTTCTTT.

This clone was found a few times. The chain combines TRBV11-2 with TRBJ1-3, with D unclear. Trimming took 4 bases from V and 1 from J, leaving 8 bases between them. This CDR3 contains 14 residues. CDR1 is SGHAT, CDR2 FQNNGV, per germline. CDR3 coding DNA: TGTGCCAGCAGCTCGAGGCTTTCTGGAAACACCATATATTTT. It is translated as CASSSRLSGNTIYF.

Details on this clone: The same CDR3 arises from other DNA sequences in this sample as well. CDR3 residues: CSATLGETQYF. CDR3 nucleotides: TGCAGTGCTACGCTCGGGGAGACCCAGTACTTC. The chain couples TRBV20-1 to TRBJ2-5, with D unclear. The germline V gene encodes CDR1 DFQATT and CDR2 SNEGSKA (reference sequence). With 4 bases removed from V and 5 bases from J, the gap between germline ends came to 8 bases. This CDR3 comprises 11 residues.

The V gene is TRBV30, the J gene TRBJ2-6, with D uncertain. Trimming shortened V by 0 bases and J by 0 bases, and 6 bases separated the two germline ends. The CDR3 covers 15 residues. CDR1 is GTSNPN and CDR2 is SVGIG in the germline V gene (reference sequence). DNA of the CDR3: TGTGCCTGGAGTGTACCCCTCTCTGGGGCCAACGTCCTGACTTTC. As protein: CAWSVPLSGANVLTF.

The CDR3 coding sequence is TGCGCCAGCAGCCAGCGGGGGGGGCAGCCAGATACGCAGTATTTT. Its protein is CASSQRGGQPDTQYF. The chain combines TRBV4-3 with TRBJ2-3, with 9 bases matching TRBD2. This CDR3 is 15 amino acids long. V lost 3 bases to trimming and J lost 4 bases; unmatched junction nucleotides: 5. The germline CDR1 and CDR2 sequences are LGHNA and YSLEER.

This chain connects TRBV4-2 to TRBJ1-4, with D tentatively TRBD1 (6 bases). CDR1 is LGHNA and CDR2 is YNFKEQ in the germline V gene. There are 15 residues in the CDR3. V was cut by 4 bases and J by 5 bases, with 14 bases left in between. The CDR3 protein is CASSRGAMGNEKLFF. CDR3 coding DNA: TGTGCCAGCAGCCGGGGGGCAATGGGCAATGAAAAACTGTTTTTT.

This clone was counted once. The V call is TRBV6-5, the J call TRBJ2-7, with a possible D match to TRBD2 (6 bases). V lost 2 bases, J lost 6 bases, and 11 bases lay in between. Looked up from germline, CDR1 is MNHEY and CDR2 is SVGAGI. This CDR3 has 13 amino acids. CDR3 protein: CASSYAQGGEQYF. CDR3 DNA sequence: TGTGCCAGCAGTTACGCCCAGGGAGGCGAGCAGTACTTC.

As for this clone: In this CDR3 the conserved last residue, phenylalanine or tryptophan, is missing, so a read error is likely. The J gene is TRBJ2-7, the V gene TRBV27, with TRBD2 matching 7 bases. J gave up 7 bases and V 6 bases, and 9 bases lay outside the gene matches. The CDR3 extends over 13 amino acids. The V gene's germline CDR1 is MNHEY and CDR2 SMNVEV (reference sequence). DNA of the CDR3: TGTGCCAGCAGCCGATCGCGGGGAGGGGAGCAGTACCTC. Protein sequence: CASSRSRGGEQYL.

V is TRBV6-6 and J is TRBJ2-3; the D is unclear. This CDR3 is built from 15 residues. Germline-derived CDR1 and CDR2 are MNHNY and SVGAGI (reference sequence). The germline V and J ends were trimmed by 10 bases and 1 base, with 18 bases remaining between them. CDR3 bases: TGTGCCACCGTACTGGACCCCGGAGGCACAGATACGCAGTATTTT. It codes for CATVLDPGGTDTQYF.

This chain joins TRBV5-5 and TRBJ1-5; 7 bases are a match to TRBD1. The CDR3 length is 14 residues. Germline trimming cut 2 bases from V and 5 bases from J; bases unmatched to any gene: 4. The germline V gene has CDR1 SGHKS and CDR2 YYEKEE (reference sequence). The CDR3 protein is CASSFSGGDQPQHF. Written as DNA, the CDR3 is TGTGCCAGCAGCTTTTCAGGGGGGGATCAGCCCCAGCATTTT. Full variable domain (remainder filled in from reference TRBV5-5 and TRBJ1-5): DAGVTQSPTHLIKTRGQQVTLRCSPISGHKSVSWYQQVLGQGPQFIFQYYEKEERGRGNFPDRFSARQFPNYSSELNVNALLLGDSALYLCASSFSGGDQPQHFGDGTRLSIL.

The rearrangement joins TRBV19 to TRBJ2-3; unclear D gene. V was pared by 5 bases and J by 2 bases, with 11 bases between. The CDR3 loop spans 14 amino acids. Germline CDR1 and CDR2: LNHDA and SQIVND (reference sequence). CDR3 loop: CASSRDRSTDTQYF. The CDR3 DNA is TGTGCCAGTAGTCGCGACCGATCCACAGATACGCAGTATTTT.

This sequence joins TRBV11-2 and TRBJ2-7; D may be TRBD2 (6 bases). Between the trimmed V and J ends, which lost 1 base and 4 bases, there was a span of 14 bases. Germline assignment: CDR1 SGHAT and CDR2 FQNNGV. The CDR3 sequence is 15 residues long. CDR3 nucleotide sequence: TGTGCCAGCAGCTTAGTTTCCGGGAGAAGGTACGAGCAGTACTTC. Translated: CASSLVSGRRYEQYF.

The J gene is TRBJ2-3, the V gene TRBV7-9; possible D gene TRBD2, 6 bases. Germline V gene sequence: CDR1 SEHNR, CDR2 FQNEAQ (reference sequence). Between the trimmed V and J ends, which lost 1 base and 2 bases, there was a span of 16 bases. The CDR3 contains 17 residues. As DNA, the CDR3 is TGTGCCAGCAGCTTAGGAGTCTCGGAGGGCATCACAGATACGCAGTATTTT. It yields the protein CASSLGVSEGITDTQYF.

This clone came up a few times. This chain links TRBV19 with TRBJ1-2; 8 nucleotides match TRBD1. The CDR3 covers 14 residues. Germline V gives CDR1 LNHDA, CDR2 SQIVND (reference sequence). The trim removed 6 bases at V and 7 bases at J, leaving 10 bases unmatched. The CDR3 coding sequence is TGTGCCAGTAGGTTACAGGGGGGTTCCGCTGGCTACACCTTC. Translating it yields CASRLQGGSAGYTF.

The rearrangement links TRBV1 to TRBJ1-2. TRBV1 is labeled a pseudogene. The CDR3 is made up of 14 amino acids. CDR3 loop: CTSSPAGSSPGYTF. DNA for the CDR3: TGCACCAGCAGCCCTGCCGGGTCCTCCCCTGGCTACACCTTC.

V is TRBV5-4 and J is TRBJ1-1, with no clear D. V was shortened by 5 bases and J by 6 bases, with 11 bases between the two germline ends. The CDR3 sequence is 12 residues long. The germline CDR1 and CDR2 sequences are SGHNT and YYREEE (reference sequence). The CDR3 nucleotides are TGTGCCAGCAGACATCCCGGCTCTGAAGCTTTCTTT. Protein product: CASRHPGSEAFF.

The gene calls are TRBV27 and TRBJ1-6, with a tentative D call TRBD1 (6 bases). Germline V gives CDR1 MNHEY, CDR2 SMNVEV (reference sequence). The CDR3 has 16 amino acids. Deletions cut 6 bases from V and 8 bases from J, with 20 bases between. The CDR3 nucleotides read TGTGCCAGCAGACGACGAGCAGGGGAGATTGATTCACCCCTCCACTTT. It yields the protein CASRRRAGEIDSPLHF.

The chain joins TRBV5-8 to TRBJ2-3; unclear D gene. The CDR3 contains 13 residues. Trimming removed 7 bases at V and 3 bases at J, with 12 bases between. Germline loops: CDR1 SGHTS, CDR2 YDEGEE. CDR3 loop: CASPTLGTDTQYF. CDR3 nucleotide sequence: TGTGCCAGCCCTACTTTAGGGACAGATACGCAGTATTTT.

This chain connects TRBV11-3 to TRBJ2-5, with 9 positions matching TRBD1. Germline V gene data show CDR1 as SGHNT and CDR2 as YENEEA. The CDR3 consists of 16 residues. Trimming at V came to 5 bases and at J to 2 bases, leaving 9 bases not matched to a gene. This chain's CDR3 is CASSPQQTGGQETQYF. The CDR3 nucleotides are TGTGCCAGCAGCCCCCAACAGACAGGGGGACAAGAGACCCAGTACTTC.

The chain recombines TRBV7-2 with TRBJ2-1; 9 bases map to TRBD2. Unmatched junction bases numbered 11, after V lost 1 base and J lost 4 bases. Germline CDR1 SGHTA, CDR2 FQGNSA. The CDR3 spans 18 residues. This chain's CDR3 is CASSLGSLSGRTYNEQFF. As DNA, the CDR3 is TGTGCCAGCAGCTTAGGATCTCTTAGCGGGAGAACATACAATGAGCAGTTCTTC.

As DNA, the CDR3 is TGCGCCAGCAGCTTGAATGTGGGGTCCTACAATGAGCAGTTCTTC. Amino acids: CASSLNVGSYNEQFF. The rearrangement uses TRBV5-1 and TRBJ2-1; D is undetermined. The CDR3 length is 15 residues. Trimming took 1 base from V and 1 from J, leaving 9 bases between them. CDR1 and CDR2 from the germline V gene are SGHRS and YFSETQ.